A single sample gave rise to the 5 T cell receptor beta chains below, sequenced in a study of T cell responses to AZD1222 COVID-19 vaccine. The repertoire was sequenced with immunoSEQ multiplex PCR; TCRdb's copy has only in-frame clones and lacks some. The sample lists 150,000 or so clones, around 91% seen once, with 4% to 6% in the top ten. Source: peripheral blood, taken on day 0 of AZD1222 vaccination. The origin of the receptors is an adult in good health.

The chain is built from TRBV28 and TRBJ1-4; D call uncertain. CDR3 length: 16 residues. Trimming took off 1 base at V and 2 bases at J, with 11 bases between the two ends. CDR1 is MDHEN, CDR2 SYDVKM, per germline. The CDR3 DNA follows: TGTGCCAGCAGTTTATTTGAGCAGGCCACTAATGAAAAACTGTTTTTT. This sequence encodes CASSLFEQATNEKLFF.

This chain links TRBV27 with TRBJ2-4; TRBD2 aligns across 9 bases. J lost 6 bases, V lost 4 bases, and 7 bases had no gene match. The V gene's germline CDR1 is MNHEY and CDR2 SMNVEV (reference sequence). This CDR3 is built from 15 residues. The CDR3, as DNA: TGTGCCAGCAGTTCCTTAGCGGGAGCAGGAAACATTCAGTACTTC. Translated, it gives CASSSLAGAGNIQYF.

The gene calls are TRBV27 and TRBJ2-2, with 10 bases lining up with TRBD1. The CDR3 extends over 16 amino acids. Looked up from germline, CDR1 is MNHEY and CDR2 is SMNVEV (reference sequence). V trimming: 9 bases; J trimming: 5 bases; junction bases outside the gene matches: 12. The CDR3 region is CARPTGGVMQTGELFF. The CDR3 DNA is TGTGCCAGGCCGACAGGGGGCGTCATGCAAACCGGGGAGCTGTTTTTT.

This clone was seen once. The chain couples TRBV18 to TRBJ1-5, with TRBD1 matching over 7 bases. V lost 1 base to trimming and J lost 9 bases; unmatched junction nucleotides: 6. CDR3 size: 14 residues. Per germline, CDR1 KGHSH and CDR2 LQKENI. The CDR3 sequence: CASSPQEGQLPQHF. The CDR3, as DNA: TGTGCCAGCTCACCACAGGAGGGACAGTTGCCCCAGCATTTT.

In regard to this clone: Sequence at one end of the junction differs from germline and may be a read error. The chain uses TRBV18 and TRBJ1-2, with D uncertain. Germline V lookup: CDR1 KGHSH, CDR2 LQKENI. This CDR3 has 15 residues. The CDR3: CASSPREASNYGYTF. CDR3 in DNA: TGTGCCAGCTCACCACGGGAAGCGTCTAATTATGGCTACACCTTC.